The 32 T cell receptor beta chains below come from one sample, sequenced in a study of cytomegalovirus exposure and HLA in healthy donors. Use of 60 Vbeta and 13 Jbeta primers characterized the PCR. The protocol was immunoSEQ multiplex PCR, while the TCRdb copy is restricted to in-frame clones and leaves out a portion. The sample consists of 170,000 or so clones, 75% to 90% of them appearing once. The material sequenced was PBMCs. These receptors were obtained from a man between 50 and 59 years old in good health and CMV-seronegative.

This clone was recorded once. The CDR3 here is CASSRGSKAKNIQYF. CDR3 nucleotide sequence: TGTGCCAGCAGCCGCGGGAGTAAGGCCAAAAACATTCAGTACTTC. The chain couples TRBV28 to TRBJ2-4, with TRBD2 matching 7 bases. CDR1 and CDR2 (germline): MDHEN, SYDVKM. V gave up 6 bases and J gave up 1 base; unmatched junction bases: 6. CDR3 length: 15 amino acids.

Concerning this clone: An end of the junction does not agree with germline; a read error may underlie this. V usage is TRBV7-7 and J usage is TRBJ2-2; TRBD1 matches 7 bases. The CDR3 runs 17 residues. The germline V gene has CDR1 SSHAT and CDR2 FNYEAQ (reference sequence). CDR3 DNA: TGTGCTAGCAGTTCGTCTTTCGGACAGGCGAACACCGGGGAGCTGTTTTTT. Its translation: CASSSSFGQANTGELFF.

This clone was observed a single time. V and J are TRBV5-8 and TRBJ1-1; the D gene is possibly TRBD1 (6 bases). Germline lookup yields CDR1 SGHTS and CDR2 YDEGEE. The germline V and J ends were trimmed by 0 bases and 0 bases, with 15 bases remaining between them. The CDR3 sequence is 17 residues long. In nucleotides, the CDR3 is TGTGCCAGCAGCTTGGCCAAGCAGGGGCGCATGAACACTGAAGCTTTCTTT. It translates to CASSLAKQGRMNTEAFF.

The chain uses TRBV23-1 and TRBJ1-1, with D perhaps matching TRBD1 (5 bases). TRBV23-1 is an ORF; its function is uncertain. This CDR3 is built from 15 residues. Between the trimmed V and J ends, which lost 3 bases and 1 base, there was a span of 12 bases. CDR3 loop: CASSHSRGQNTEAFF. CDR3 coding DNA: TGCGCCAGCAGTCACTCCCGCGGACAGAACACTGAAGCTTTCTTT.

The chain links TRBV4-1 to TRBJ2-7; 8 nucleotides match TRBD2. Germline CDR1 reads MGHRA; CDR2 reads YSYEKL. V dropped 4 bases and J dropped 6; count of bases not matched to a gene: 14. There are 16 residues in the CDR3. The CDR3 coding sequence is TGCGCCAGCAGCCGTCAAGCGGGAGACATACCTACCGAGCAGTACTTC. Its translation is CASSRQAGDIPTEQYF.

The chain carries TRBV7-3 and TRBJ2-1; 9 bases fit TRBD1. Trimming cost V 1 base and J 7 bases; bases outside gene matches: 5. The CDR3 consists of 15 residues. Germline-derived CDR1 and CDR2 are SGHTA and FQGTGA. CDR3 residues: CASSLRGQGFNEQFF. CDR3 coding DNA: TGTGCCAGCAGCTTAAGGGGACAGGGTTTTAATGAGCAGTTCTTC.

The chain carries TRBV4-2 and TRBJ2-3; 12 nucleotides match TRBD2. The CDR3 loop spans 17 amino acids. Germline trimming cut 3 bases from V and 8 bases from J; bases unmatched to any gene: 12. Germline CDR1 is LGHNA and CDR2 is YNFKEQ. CDR3 protein: CASSHLQASGGASTQYF. CDR3 DNA: TGTGCCAGCAGCCACCTCCAGGCTAGCGGGGGGGCAAGTACGCAGTATTTT.

This chain uses TRBV7-2 with TRBJ1-5; D unclear. Germline values: CDR1 SGHTA, CDR2 FQGNSA. The CDR3 is 13 amino acids. The germline V and J ends were trimmed by 1 base and 7 bases, with 8 bases remaining between them. The CDR3: CASSLGFRQPQHF. DNA for the CDR3: TGTGCCAGCAGCTTAGGGTTCAGACAGCCCCAGCATTTT. Variable domain in full (rest from reference TRBV7-2 and TRBJ1-5): GAGVSQSPSNKVTEKGKDVELRCDPISGHTALYWYRQSLGQGLEFLIYFQGNSAPDKSGLPSDRFSAERTGGSVSTLTIQRTQQEDSAVYLCASSLGFRQPQHFGDGTRLSIL.

This clone was observed a few times. Additional DNA sequences in this sample encode the identical CDR3. J is TRBJ1-1 and V is TRBV7-2; D is perhaps TRBD1 (5 bases). The CDR3 runs 13 residues. The germline V gene encodes CDR1 SGHTA and CDR2 FQGNSA. Deletions cut 4 bases from V and 1 base from J, with 7 bases between. The CDR3 DNA reads as TGTGCCAGCAGCTCAGGACAGAACACTGAAGCTTTCTTT. Protein product: CASSSGQNTEAFF.

The CDR3 nucleotides are TGCAGCATCAGGGGGCTCCAAGAGACCCAGTACTTC. Its translation is CSIRGLQETQYF. J is TRBJ2-5 and V is TRBV29-1; TRBD1 matches at 8 bases. The length of the CDR3 is 12 residues. The V gene end was trimmed by 8 bases and the J gene end by 1 base; junction bases not matched to a gene: 3. Germline CDR1 is SQVTM and CDR2 is ANQGSEA.

This chain joins TRBV5-5 and TRBJ2-1, with TRBD1 as a possible D gene (6 bases). V lost 0 bases to trimming and J lost 8 bases, with 18 bases between them. Per the germline V gene, CDR1 is SGHKS and CDR2 is YYEKEE (reference sequence). The CDR3 loop spans 16 amino acids. The CDR3 bases are TGTGCCAGCAGCTTGGAGTTCAGGCAGGGGAGACATGAGCAGTTCTTC. Its translation: CASSLEFRQGRHEQFF.

V gene TRBV6-1 combines with J gene TRBJ1-1; unclear D gene. The V and J ends lost 5 bases and 5 bases respectively, with 12 bases between them. The CDR3 contains 13 residues. Germline values: CDR1 MNHNS, CDR2 SASEGT. This chain's CDR3 is CASSLLRGTEAFF. CDR3 in DNA: TGTGCCAGCAGTTTACTCCGGGGAACTGAAGCTTTCTTT.

The chain is built from TRBV7-9 and TRBJ1-2; 8 nucleotides align to TRBD1. In germline, CDR1 is SEHNR, CDR2 FQNEAQ (reference sequence). The CDR3 has 16 amino acids. CDR3 region: CSYSKMGQDPRNGYTF. CDR3 in DNA: TGTTCCTACAGCAAAATGGGACAGGACCCTCGGAATGGCTACACCTTC. The whole variable domain, filled in from reference TRBV7-9 and TRBJ1-2, reads DTGVSQNPRHKITKRGQNVTFRCDPISEHNRLYWYRQTLGQGPEFLTYFQNEAQLEKSRLLSDRFSAERPKGSFSTLEIQRTEQGDSAMYLCSYSKMGQDPRNGYTFGSGTRLTVV.

This chain links TRBV14 with TRBJ1-2; 11 positions match TRBD1. CDR1 is SGHDN, CDR2 FVKESK, per germline. This CDR3 has 15 residues. V gave up 4 bases and J gave up 6 bases; unmatched junction bases: 7. In nucleotides, the CDR3 is TGTGCCAGCAGCCCCCGGACAGGGGGCGGGGATGGCTACACCTTC. This gives the protein CASSPRTGGGDGYTF.

The gene calls are TRBV5-1 and TRBJ2-1; 12 bases match TRBD2. Looked up from germline, CDR1 is SGHRS and CDR2 is YFSETQ. V lost 4 bases, J lost 4 bases, and 6 bases stayed unmatched. The CDR3 runs 16 residues. The CDR3 loop is CASSLPGLAGYNEQFF. The DNA for the CDR3 is TGCGCCAGCAGCCTACCGGGACTAGCGGGTTACAATGAGCAGTTCTTC.

The chain recombines TRBV27 with TRBJ1-5; 10 bases are shared with TRBD1. The V gene end was trimmed by 6 bases and the J gene end by 2 bases; junction bases not matched to a gene: 1. This CDR3 is 14 amino acids long. The germline CDR1 and CDR2 sequences are MNHEY and SMNVEV (reference sequence). The CDR3 loop reads CASSGQGGNQPQHF. Written as DNA, the CDR3 is TGTGCCAGCAGCGGACAGGGGGGCAATCAGCCCCAGCATTTT.

The chain is built from TRBV25-1 and TRBJ1-1; D not resolved. CDR1 and CDR2 (germline): MGHDK, SYGVNS. The germline V and J ends were trimmed by 1 base and 2 bases, with 14 bases remaining between them. There are 16 residues in the CDR3. For the CDR3, the DNA is TGTGCCAGCAGTGAATTCCCCACGGGGTCAAACACTGAAGCTTTCTTT. Translated, it gives CASSEFPTGSNTEAFF.

This chain links TRBV2 with TRBJ1-4; tentatively, D is TRBD1 (5 bases). This CDR3 is built from 13 residues. Germline-derived CDR1 and CDR2 are SNHLY and FYNNEI. The V end was cut by 7 bases, the J end by 5 bases, with 11 bases between. Here the CDR3 reads CASIGERNEKLFF. CDR3 DNA: TGTGCCAGCATAGGGGAAAGAAATGAAAAACTGTTTTTT.

Comment on this clone: An end of the junction differs from the germline gene, which may be a read error. The J gene is TRBJ2-1, the V gene TRBV7-7, with D possibly being TRBD2 (6 bases). The CDR3 sequence is 14 residues long. Germline V gene lookup returns CDR1 SSHAT and CDR2 FNYEAQ (reference sequence). The CDR3 DNA reads as TGTGCTAGCAGCACCAGCCGGGACTTCAATGAGCAGTTCTTC. Protein sequence: CASSTSRDFNEQFF.

The chain carries TRBV7-2 and TRBJ2-7; 7 nucleotides align to TRBD2. This CDR3 comprises 17 residues. The V and J ends lost 5 bases and 5 bases, in that order; junction bases with no gene match: 18. Germline values: CDR1 SGHTA, CDR2 FQGNSA. CDR3 sequence: CASSLLGRTFRSNEQYF. DNA for the CDR3: TGTGCCAGCAGCCTTCTCGGGAGGACTTTTCGAAGCAACGAGCAGTACTTC. The complete variable domain, with remaining parts taken from reference TRBV7-2 and TRBJ2-7, reads GAGVSQSPSNKVTEKGKDVELRCDPISGHTALYWYRQSLGQGLEFLIYFQGNSAPDKSGLPSDRFSAERTGGSVSTLTIQRTQQEDSAVYLCASSLLGRTFRSNEQYFGPGTRLTVT.

The rearrangement joins TRBV6-1 to TRBJ2-7, with 8 bases that match TRBD2. Trimming at V came to 2 bases and at J to 2 bases, leaving 17 bases not matched to a gene. Germline values: CDR1 MNHNS, CDR2 SASEGT. The CDR3 contains 19 residues. CDR3 in amino acids: CASSESGGTLRGPPYEQYF. DNA of the CDR3: TGTGCCAGCAGTGAAAGCGGGGGAACTTTACGGGGGCCACCCTACGAGCAGTACTTC.

This sequence joins TRBV6-5 and TRBJ2-5, with D maybe TRBD2 (6 bases). From germline, CDR1 is MNHEY and CDR2 SVGAGI. The CDR3 runs to 14 residues. Trimming removed 8 bases from V and 5 bases from J, with 18 bases in between. Here the CDR3 reads CASRTPSGVETQYF. Here the CDR3 DNA reads TGTGCCAGCCGCACCCCCTCGGGAGTGGAGACCCAGTACTTC.

J is TRBJ2-7 and V is TRBV7-9, with D possibly TRBD2 on 7 matching bases. Germline V gives CDR1 SEHNR, CDR2 FQNEAQ (reference sequence). The CDR3 spans 16 residues. Between the trimmed V and J ends, which lost 2 bases and 3 bases, there was a span of 17 bases. The CDR3 coding sequence is TGTGCCAGCAGCTTATTCGGTCGGGGGGCCCACTACGAGCAGTACTTC. The encoded protein is CASSLFGRGAHYEQYF.

V gene TRBV6-5 combines with J gene TRBJ1-2; 8 bases line up with TRBD1. This CDR3 has 12 amino acids. Germline CDR1 and CDR2: MNHEY and SVGAGI. V lost 6 bases, J lost 8 bases, and 5 bases stayed unmatched. The CDR3 loop is CASSQGTGGYTF. For the CDR3, the DNA is TGTGCCAGCAGCCAGGGGACAGGAGGCTACACCTTC.

The genes are TRBV9 and TRBJ2-7; 10 positions agree with TRBD2. The germline CDR1 and CDR2 sequences are SGDLS and YYNGEE. This CDR3 spans 15 amino acids. The trim removed 4 bases at V and 0 bases at J, leaving 4 bases unmatched. The CDR3 sequence is CASSPLAGLSYEQYF. DNA of the CDR3: TGTGCCAGCAGCCCACTAGCGGGACTCTCCTACGAGCAGTACTTC. The full variable domain, completed using reference TRBV9 and TRBJ2-7, is DSGVTQTPKHLITATGQRVTLRCSPRSGDLSVYWYQQSLDQGLQFLIQYYNGEERAKGNILERFSAQQFPDLHSELNLSSLELGDSALYFCASSPLAGLSYEQYFGPGTRLTVT.

V usage is TRBV7-9 and J usage is TRBJ1-5; the D gene is possibly TRBD1 (6 bases). Germline V gene data show CDR1 as SEHNR and CDR2 as FQNEAQ (reference sequence). This CDR3 has 14 residues. Between the trimmed V and J ends, which lost 5 bases and 4 bases, there was a span of 12 bases. CDR3 nucleotide sequence: TGTGCCAGCAGCCTTGGACAGAATAATCAGCCCCAGCATTTT. Translated: CASSLGQNNQPQHF.

The chain links TRBV4-1 to TRBJ1-5; no clear D gene. CDR1 is MGHRA and CDR2 is YSYEKL in the germline V gene. The germline V and J ends were trimmed by 1 base and 2 bases, with 12 bases remaining between them. The CDR3 runs 16 residues. The CDR3 region is CASSQVSGVGNQPQHF. In nucleotides, the CDR3 is TGCGCCAGCAGCCAAGTGTCCGGGGTGGGCAATCAGCCCCAGCATTTT.

V is TRBV23-1 and J is TRBJ2-4; 8 bases are shared with TRBD1. TRBV23-1 is placed among ORFs of uncertain function. The V gene end was trimmed by 6 bases and the J gene end by 7 bases; junction bases not matched to a gene: 8. The CDR3 sequence is 14 residues long. The CDR3 region is CASRPRTGPNIQYF. CDR3 in DNA: TGCGCCAGCAGACCCCGGACAGGGCCCAACATTCAGTACTTC.

The V call is TRBV6-5, the J call TRBJ1-3, with D unresolved. Germline-derived CDR1 and CDR2 are MNHEY and SVGAGI. With 6 bases removed from V and 2 bases from J, the gap between germline ends came to 14 bases. CDR3 size: 15 residues. This CDR3 reads CASSRTTAAGNTIYF. Here the CDR3 DNA reads TGTGCCAGCAGCCGCACCACCGCAGCTGGAAACACCATATATTTT.

The chain combines TRBV6-1 with TRBJ1-5; no clear D gene. The CDR3 loop spans 13 amino acids. V was pared by 3 bases and J by 3 bases, with 6 bases between. Germline assignment: CDR1 MNHNS and CDR2 SASEGT. Here the CDR3 DNA reads TGTGCCAGCAGTGATAACAACAATCAGCCCCAGCATTTT. Protein product: CASSDNNNQPQHF.

The chain is built from TRBV19 and TRBJ1-5, with TRBD1 matching 7 bases. The CDR3 totals 13 residues. V lost 4 bases and J lost 9; bases outside the gene matches: 6. Germline V gives CDR1 LNHDA, CDR2 SQIVND (reference sequence). CDR3: CASSNPGGTPQHF. In nucleotides, the CDR3 is TGTGCCAGTAGTAACCCAGGGGGGACGCCCCAGCATTTT.

The rearrangement joins TRBV18 to TRBJ1-1; no definite D call. V was cut by 5 bases and J by 2 bases, with 9 bases left in between. The CDR3 extends over 13 amino acids. Germline CDR1 KGHSH, CDR2 LQKENI. CDR3 protein: CASSVGSNTEAFF. The CDR3 DNA reads TGTGCCAGCTCAGTTGGGAGCAACACTGAAGCTTTCTTT.